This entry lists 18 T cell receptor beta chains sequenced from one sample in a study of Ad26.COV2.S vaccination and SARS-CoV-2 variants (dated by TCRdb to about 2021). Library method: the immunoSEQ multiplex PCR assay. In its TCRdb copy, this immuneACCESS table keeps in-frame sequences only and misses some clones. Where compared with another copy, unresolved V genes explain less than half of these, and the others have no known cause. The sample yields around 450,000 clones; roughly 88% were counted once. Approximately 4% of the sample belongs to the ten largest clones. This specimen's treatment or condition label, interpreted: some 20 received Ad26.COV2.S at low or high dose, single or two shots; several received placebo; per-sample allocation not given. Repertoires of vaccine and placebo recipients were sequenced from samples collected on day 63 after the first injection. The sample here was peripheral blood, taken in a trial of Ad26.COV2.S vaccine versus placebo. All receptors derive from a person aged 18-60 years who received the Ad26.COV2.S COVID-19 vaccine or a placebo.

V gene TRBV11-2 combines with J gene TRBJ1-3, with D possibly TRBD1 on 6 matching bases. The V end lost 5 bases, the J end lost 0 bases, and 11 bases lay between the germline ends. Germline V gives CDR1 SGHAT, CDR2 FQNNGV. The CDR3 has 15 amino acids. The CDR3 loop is CASSPGGGSGNTIYF. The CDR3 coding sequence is TGTGCCAGCAGCCCCGGAGGGGGCTCTGGAAACACCATATATTTT.

The CDR3 is CASSLLGDVDTQYF. CDR3 in DNA: TGTGCCAGCAGTTTATTGGGAGATGTAGATACGCAGTATTTT. The V and J genes are TRBV28 and TRBJ2-3; a possible D gene is TRBD2 (5 bases). Trimming removed 1 base from V and 5 bases from J, with 10 bases in between. Germline V CDR1 and CDR2: MDHEN, SYDVKM. This CDR3 comprises 14 residues.

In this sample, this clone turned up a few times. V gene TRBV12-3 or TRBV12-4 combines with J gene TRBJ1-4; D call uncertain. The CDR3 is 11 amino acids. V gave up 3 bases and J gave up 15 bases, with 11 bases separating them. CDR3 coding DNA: TGTGCCAGCAGTTTTTCCGAGGCATTGTTTTTT. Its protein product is CASSFSEALFF.

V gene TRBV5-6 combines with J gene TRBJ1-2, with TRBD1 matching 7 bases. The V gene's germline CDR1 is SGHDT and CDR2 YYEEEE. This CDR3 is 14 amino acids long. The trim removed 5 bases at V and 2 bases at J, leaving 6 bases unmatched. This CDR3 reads CASSPGTVNYGYTF. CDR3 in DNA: TGTGCCAGCAGTCCTGGGACAGTGAACTATGGCTACACCTTC.

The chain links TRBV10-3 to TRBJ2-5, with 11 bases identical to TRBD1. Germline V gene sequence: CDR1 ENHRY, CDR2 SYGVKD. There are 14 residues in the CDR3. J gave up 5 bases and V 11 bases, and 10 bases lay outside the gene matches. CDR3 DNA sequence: TGTGCCGTCGGACAGGGGGCTTGGGGGGAGACCCAGTACTTC. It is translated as CAVGQGAWGETQYF.

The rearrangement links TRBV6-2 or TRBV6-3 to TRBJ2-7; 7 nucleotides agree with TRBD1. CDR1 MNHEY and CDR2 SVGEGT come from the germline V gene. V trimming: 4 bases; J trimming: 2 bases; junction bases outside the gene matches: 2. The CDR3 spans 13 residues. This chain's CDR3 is CASSSTGAYEQYF. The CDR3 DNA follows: TGTGCCAGCAGTTCCACAGGGGCCTACGAGCAGTACTTC.

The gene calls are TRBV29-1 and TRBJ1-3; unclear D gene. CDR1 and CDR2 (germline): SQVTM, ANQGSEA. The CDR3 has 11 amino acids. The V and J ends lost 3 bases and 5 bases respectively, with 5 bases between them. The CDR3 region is CSVEQRNTIYF. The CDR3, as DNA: TGCAGCGTTGAGCAGCGAAACACCATATATTTT.

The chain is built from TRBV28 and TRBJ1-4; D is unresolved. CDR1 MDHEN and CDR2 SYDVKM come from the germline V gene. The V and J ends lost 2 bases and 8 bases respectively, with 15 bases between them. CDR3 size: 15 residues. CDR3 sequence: CASSLPPGSGEKLFF. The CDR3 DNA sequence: TGTGCCAGCAGTTTACCCCCCGGGAGTGGAGAAAAACTGTTTTTT.

The CDR3 loop reads CSAFSSYEQYF. CDR3 in DNA: TGCAGTGCCTTCAGCTCCTACGAGCAGTACTTC. The chain employs TRBV20-1 and TRBJ2-7; D not resolved. Germline V gene lookup returns CDR1 DFQATT and CDR2 SNEGSKA (reference sequence). Trimming stripped 6 bases from V and 0 bases from J, with 6 bases between. The CDR3 runs to 11 residues.

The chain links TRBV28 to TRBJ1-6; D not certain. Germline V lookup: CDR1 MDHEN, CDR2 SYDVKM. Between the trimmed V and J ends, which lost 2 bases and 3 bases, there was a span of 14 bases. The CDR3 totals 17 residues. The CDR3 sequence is CASSLGIPRSYNSPLHF. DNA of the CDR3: TGTGCCAGCAGTTTAGGGATACCAAGGAGCTATAATTCACCCCTCCACTTT.

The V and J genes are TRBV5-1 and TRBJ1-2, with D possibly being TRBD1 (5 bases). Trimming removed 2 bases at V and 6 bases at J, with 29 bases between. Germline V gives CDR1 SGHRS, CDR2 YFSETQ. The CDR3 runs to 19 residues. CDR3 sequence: CASSFAAGRVEGKLNGYTF. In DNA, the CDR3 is TGCGCCAGCAGCTTCGCGGCAGGGCGTGTAGAAGGTAAACTGAATGGCTACACCTTC.

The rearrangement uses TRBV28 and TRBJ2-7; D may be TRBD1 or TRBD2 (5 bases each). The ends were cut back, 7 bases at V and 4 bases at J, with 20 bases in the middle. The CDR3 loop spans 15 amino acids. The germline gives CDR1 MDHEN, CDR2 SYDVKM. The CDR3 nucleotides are TGTGCCAGCACCAAGGGACCTCAATTCTGGTACGAGCAGTACTTC. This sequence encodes CASTKGPQFWYEQYF.

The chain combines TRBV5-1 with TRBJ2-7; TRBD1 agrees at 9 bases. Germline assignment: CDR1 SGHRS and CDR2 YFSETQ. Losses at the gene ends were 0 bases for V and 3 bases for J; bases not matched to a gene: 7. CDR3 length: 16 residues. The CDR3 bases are TGCGCCAGCAGCTTGGGGGCGGGACAGGGAAGCTACGAGCAGTACTTC. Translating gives CASSLGAGQGSYEQYF. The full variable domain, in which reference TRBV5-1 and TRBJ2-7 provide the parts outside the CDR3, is KAGVTQTPRYLIKTRGQQVTLSCSPISGHRSVSWYQQTPGQGLQFLFEYFSETQRNKGNFPGRFSGRQFSNSRSEMNVSTLELGDSALYLCASSLGAGQGSYEQYFGPGTRLTVT.

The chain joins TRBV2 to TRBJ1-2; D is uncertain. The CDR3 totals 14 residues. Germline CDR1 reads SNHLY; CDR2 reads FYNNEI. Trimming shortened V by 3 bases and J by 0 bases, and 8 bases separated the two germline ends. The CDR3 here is CASSELGTNYGYTF. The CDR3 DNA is TGTGCCAGCAGTGAGCTCGGAACTAACTATGGCTACACCTTC. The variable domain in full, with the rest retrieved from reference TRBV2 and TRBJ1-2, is EPEVTQTPSHQVTQMGQEVILRCVPISNHLYFYWYRQILGQKVEFLVSFYNNEISEKSEIFDDQFSVERPDGSNFTLKIRSTKLEDSAMYFCASSELGTNYGYTFGSGTRLTVV.

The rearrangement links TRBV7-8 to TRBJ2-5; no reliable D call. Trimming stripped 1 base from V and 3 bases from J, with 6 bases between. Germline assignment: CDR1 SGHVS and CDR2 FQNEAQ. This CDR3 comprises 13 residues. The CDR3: CASSLGTEETQYF. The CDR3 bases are TGTGCCAGCAGCTTAGGAACAGAAGAGACCCAGTACTTC. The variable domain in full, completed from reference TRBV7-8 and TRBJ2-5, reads GAGVSQSPRYKVAKRGQDVALRCDPISGHVSLFWYQQALGQGPEFLTYFQNEAQLDKSGLPSDRFFAERPEGSVSTLKIQRTQQEDSAVYLCASSLGTEETQYFGPGTRLLVL.

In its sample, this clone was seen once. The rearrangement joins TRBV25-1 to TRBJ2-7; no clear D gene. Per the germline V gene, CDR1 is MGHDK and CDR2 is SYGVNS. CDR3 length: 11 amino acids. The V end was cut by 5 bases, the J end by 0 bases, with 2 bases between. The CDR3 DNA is TGTGCCAGCAGTACCTCCTACGAGCAGTACTTC. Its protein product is CASSTSYEQYF.

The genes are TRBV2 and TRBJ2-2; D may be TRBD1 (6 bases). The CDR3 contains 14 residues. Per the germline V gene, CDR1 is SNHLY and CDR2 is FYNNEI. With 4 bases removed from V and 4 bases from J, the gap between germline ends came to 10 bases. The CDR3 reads CASSVDSSTGELFF. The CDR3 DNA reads TGTGCCAGCAGTGTGGACAGCTCCACCGGGGAGCTGTTTTTT. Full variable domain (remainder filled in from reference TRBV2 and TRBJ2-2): EPEVTQTPSHQVTQMGQEVILRCVPISNHLYFYWYRQILGQKVEFLVSFYNNEISEKSEIFDDQFSVERPDGSNFTLKIRSTKLEDSAMYFCASSVDSSTGELFFGEGSRLTVL.

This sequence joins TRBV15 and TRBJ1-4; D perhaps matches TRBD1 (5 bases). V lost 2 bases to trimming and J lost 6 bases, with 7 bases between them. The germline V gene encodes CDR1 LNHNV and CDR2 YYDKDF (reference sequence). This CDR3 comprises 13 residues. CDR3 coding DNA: TGTGCCACCAGCAGACAGGGTCATGAAAAACTGTTTTTT. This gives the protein CATSRQGHEKLFF. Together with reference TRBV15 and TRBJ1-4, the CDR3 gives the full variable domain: DAMVIQNPRYQVTQFGKPVTLSCSQTLNHNVMYWYQQKSSQAPKLLFHYYDKDFNNEADTPDNFQSRRPNTSFCFLDIRSPGLGDTAMYLCATSRQGHEKLFFGSGTQLSVL.